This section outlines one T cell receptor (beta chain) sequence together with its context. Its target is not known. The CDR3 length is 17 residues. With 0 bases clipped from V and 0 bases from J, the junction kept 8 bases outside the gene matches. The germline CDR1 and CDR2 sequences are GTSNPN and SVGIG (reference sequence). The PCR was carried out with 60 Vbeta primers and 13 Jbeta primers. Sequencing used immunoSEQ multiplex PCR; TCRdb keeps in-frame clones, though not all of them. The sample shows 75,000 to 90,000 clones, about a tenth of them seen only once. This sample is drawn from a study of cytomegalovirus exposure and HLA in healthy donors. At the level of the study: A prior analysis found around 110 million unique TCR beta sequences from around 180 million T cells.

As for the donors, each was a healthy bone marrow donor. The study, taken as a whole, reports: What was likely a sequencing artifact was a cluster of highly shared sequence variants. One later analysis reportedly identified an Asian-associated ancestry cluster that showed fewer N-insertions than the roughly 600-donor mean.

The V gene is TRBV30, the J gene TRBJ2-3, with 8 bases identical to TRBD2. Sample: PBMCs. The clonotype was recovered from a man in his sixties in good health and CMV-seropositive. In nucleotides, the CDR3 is TGTGCCTGGAGTGTCGGGGGGGCCCCGAAAAGCACAGATACGCAGTATTTT. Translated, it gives CAWSVGGAPKSTDTQYF.